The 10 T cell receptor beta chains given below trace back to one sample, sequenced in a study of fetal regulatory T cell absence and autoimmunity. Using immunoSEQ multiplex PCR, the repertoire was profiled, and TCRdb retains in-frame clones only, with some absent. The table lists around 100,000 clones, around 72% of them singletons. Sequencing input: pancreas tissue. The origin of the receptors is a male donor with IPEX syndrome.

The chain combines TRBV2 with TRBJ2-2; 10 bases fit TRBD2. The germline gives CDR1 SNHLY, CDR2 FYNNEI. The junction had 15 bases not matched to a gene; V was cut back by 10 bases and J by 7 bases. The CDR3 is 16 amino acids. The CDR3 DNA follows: TGTGCCATCGCGACCATAGCGGGAGGCCGGGGCGGGGAGCTGTTTTTT. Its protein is CAIATIAGGRGGELFF.

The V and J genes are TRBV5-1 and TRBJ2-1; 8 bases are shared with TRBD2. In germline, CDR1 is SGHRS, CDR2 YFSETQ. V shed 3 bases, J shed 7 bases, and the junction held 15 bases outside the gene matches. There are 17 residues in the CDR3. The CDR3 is CASSWPRTSFLLNEQFF. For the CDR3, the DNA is TGCGCCAGCAGCTGGCCGAGGACTAGCTTTCTTTTGAATGAGCAGTTCTTC.

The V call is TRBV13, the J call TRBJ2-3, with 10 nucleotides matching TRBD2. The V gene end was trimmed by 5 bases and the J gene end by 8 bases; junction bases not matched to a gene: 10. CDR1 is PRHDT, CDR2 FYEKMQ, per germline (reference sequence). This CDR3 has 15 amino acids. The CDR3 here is CASSQGTSEDGTQYF. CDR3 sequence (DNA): TGTGCCAGCAGCCAAGGGACTAGCGAGGACGGTACGCAGTATTTT.

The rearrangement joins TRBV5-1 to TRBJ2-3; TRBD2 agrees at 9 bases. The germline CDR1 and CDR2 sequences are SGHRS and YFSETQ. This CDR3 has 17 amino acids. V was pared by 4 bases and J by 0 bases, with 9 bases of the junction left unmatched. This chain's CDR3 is CASSAGLARGSTDTQYF. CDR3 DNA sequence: TGCGCCAGCAGCGCCGGACTAGCGAGGGGGAGCACAGATACGCAGTATTTT.

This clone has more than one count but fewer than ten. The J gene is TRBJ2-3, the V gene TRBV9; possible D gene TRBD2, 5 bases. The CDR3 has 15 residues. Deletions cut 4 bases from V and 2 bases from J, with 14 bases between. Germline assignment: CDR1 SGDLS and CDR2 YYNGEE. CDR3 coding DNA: TGTGCCAGCAGCTTCGGAGGAGTCTCCACAGATACGCAGTATTTT. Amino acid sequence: CASSFGGVSTDTQYF.

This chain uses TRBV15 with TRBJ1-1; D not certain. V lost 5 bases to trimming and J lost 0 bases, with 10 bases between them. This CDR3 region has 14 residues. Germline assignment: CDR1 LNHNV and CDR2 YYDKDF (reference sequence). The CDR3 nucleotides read TGTGCCACCAGCTCCAGAAGACTGAACACTGAAGCTTTCTTT. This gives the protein CATSSRRLNTEAFF.

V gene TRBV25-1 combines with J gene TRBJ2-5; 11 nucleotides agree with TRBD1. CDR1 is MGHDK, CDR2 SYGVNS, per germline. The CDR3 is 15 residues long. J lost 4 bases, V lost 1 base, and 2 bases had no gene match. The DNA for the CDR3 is TGTGCCAGCAGTGAATGGACAGGGGGCGCAGAGACCCAGTACTTC. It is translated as CASSEWTGGAETQYF.

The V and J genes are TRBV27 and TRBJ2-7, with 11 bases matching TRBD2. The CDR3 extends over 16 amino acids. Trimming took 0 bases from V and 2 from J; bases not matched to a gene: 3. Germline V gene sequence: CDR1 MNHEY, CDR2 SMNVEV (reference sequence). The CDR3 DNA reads TGTGCCAGCAGTTTATCGCGACTAGCGGGGACCTACGAGCAGTACTTC. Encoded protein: CASSLSRLAGTYEQYF.

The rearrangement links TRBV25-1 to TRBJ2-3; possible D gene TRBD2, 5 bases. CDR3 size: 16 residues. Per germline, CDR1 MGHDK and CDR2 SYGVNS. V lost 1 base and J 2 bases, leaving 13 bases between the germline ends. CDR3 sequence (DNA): TGTGCCAGCAGTGAATGGAGGTTAGAGGCCACAGATACGCAGTATTTT. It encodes CASSEWRLEATDTQYF.

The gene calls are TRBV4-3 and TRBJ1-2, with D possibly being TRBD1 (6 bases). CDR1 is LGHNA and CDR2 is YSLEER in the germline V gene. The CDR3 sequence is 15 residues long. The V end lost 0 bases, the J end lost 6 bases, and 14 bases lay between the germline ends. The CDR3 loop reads CASSQDGQGWDGYTF. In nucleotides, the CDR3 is TGCGCCAGCAGCCAAGATGGTCAGGGGTGGGATGGCTACACCTTC.